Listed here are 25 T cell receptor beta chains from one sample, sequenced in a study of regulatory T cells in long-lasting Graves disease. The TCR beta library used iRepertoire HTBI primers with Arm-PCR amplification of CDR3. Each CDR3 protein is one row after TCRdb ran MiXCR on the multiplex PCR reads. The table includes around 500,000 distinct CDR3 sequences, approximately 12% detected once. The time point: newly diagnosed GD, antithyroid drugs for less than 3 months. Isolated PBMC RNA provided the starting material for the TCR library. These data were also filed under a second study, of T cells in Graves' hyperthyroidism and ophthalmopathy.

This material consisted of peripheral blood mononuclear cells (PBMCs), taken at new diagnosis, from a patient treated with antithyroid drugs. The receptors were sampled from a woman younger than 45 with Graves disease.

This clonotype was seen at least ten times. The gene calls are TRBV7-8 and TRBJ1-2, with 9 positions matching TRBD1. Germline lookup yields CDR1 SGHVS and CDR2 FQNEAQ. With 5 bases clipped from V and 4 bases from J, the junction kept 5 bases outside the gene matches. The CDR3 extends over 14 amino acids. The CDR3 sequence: CASSTRTGAYGYTF. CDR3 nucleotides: TGTGCCAGCAGCACCCGGACAGGGGCCTATGGCTACACCTTC.

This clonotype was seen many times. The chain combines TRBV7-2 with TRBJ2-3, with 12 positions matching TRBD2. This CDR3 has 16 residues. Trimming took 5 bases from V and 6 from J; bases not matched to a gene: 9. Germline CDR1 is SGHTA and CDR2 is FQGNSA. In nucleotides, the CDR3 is TGTGCCAGCAGCCCGACTAGCGGGAGCTCCCGGGATACGCAGTATTTT. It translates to CASSPTSGSSRDTQYF. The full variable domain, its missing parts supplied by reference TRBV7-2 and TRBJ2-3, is GAGVSQSPSNKVTEKGKDVELRCDPISGHTALYWYRQSLGQGLEFLIYFQGNSAPDKSGLPSDRFSAERTGGSVSTLTIQRTQQEDSAVYLCASSPTSGSSRDTQYFGPGTRLTVL.

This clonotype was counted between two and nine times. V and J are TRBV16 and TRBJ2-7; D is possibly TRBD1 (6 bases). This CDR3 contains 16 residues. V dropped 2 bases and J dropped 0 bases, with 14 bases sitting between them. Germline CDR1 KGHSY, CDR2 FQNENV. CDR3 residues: CASSQEDSSDSYEQYF. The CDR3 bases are TGTGCCAGCAGCCAAGAGGACAGCTCCGACTCCTACGAGCAGTACTTC.

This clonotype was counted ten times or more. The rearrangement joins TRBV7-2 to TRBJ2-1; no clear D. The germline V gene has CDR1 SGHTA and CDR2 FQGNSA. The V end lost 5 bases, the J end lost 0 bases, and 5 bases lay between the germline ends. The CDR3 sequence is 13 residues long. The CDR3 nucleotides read TGTGCCAGCAGCCACAACTCCTACAATGAGCAGTTCTTC. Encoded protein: CASSHNSYNEQFF.

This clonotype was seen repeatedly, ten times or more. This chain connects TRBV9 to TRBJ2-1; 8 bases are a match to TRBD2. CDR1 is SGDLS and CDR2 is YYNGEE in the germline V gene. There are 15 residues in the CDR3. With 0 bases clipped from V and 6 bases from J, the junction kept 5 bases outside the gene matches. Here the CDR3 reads CASSVGAGDSNEQFF. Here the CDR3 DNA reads TGTGCCAGCAGCGTAGGAGCGGGAGACTCCAATGAGCAGTTCTTC.

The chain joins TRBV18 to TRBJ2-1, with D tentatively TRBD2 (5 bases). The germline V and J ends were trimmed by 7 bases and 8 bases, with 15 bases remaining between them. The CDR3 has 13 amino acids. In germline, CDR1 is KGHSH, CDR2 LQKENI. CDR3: CASYVGAGDEQFF. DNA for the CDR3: TGTGCCAGCTATGTGGGAGCAGGCGATGAGCAGTTCTTC.

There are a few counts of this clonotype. The CDR3 is CAWRSPLGDFYEQYF. Written as DNA, the CDR3 is TGTGCCTGGCGATCTCCCTTGGGGGACTTCTACGAGCAGTACTTC. The J gene is TRBJ2-7, the V gene TRBV30, with D possibly matching TRBD2 (6 bases). V shed 5 bases and J shed 3 bases, with 20 bases lying between them. The CDR3 runs 15 residues. The germline CDR1 and CDR2 sequences are GTSNPN and SVGIG (reference sequence). The full variable domain, with the rest looked up from reference TRBV30 and TRBJ2-7, is SQTIHQWPATLVQPVGSPLSLECTVEGTSNPNLYWYRQAAGRGLQLLFYSVGIGQISSEVPQNLSASRPQDRQFILSSKKLLLSDSGFYLCAWRSPLGDFYEQYFGPGTRLTVT.

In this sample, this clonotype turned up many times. CDR3 bases: TGTGCCAGCAGTTTAGGAAGATGGGGTGGGGAAAGCACAGATACGCAGTATTTT. Amino acids: CASSLGRWGGESTDTQYF. The V call is TRBV28, the J call TRBJ2-3; no clear D. Germline CDR1 reads MDHEN; CDR2 reads SYDVKM. The CDR3 is 18 amino acids. V was trimmed by 2 bases and J by 0 bases, leaving 18 bases between them.

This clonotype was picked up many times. In DNA, the CDR3 is TGTGCCAGCTCACGCGTACATCTAGGGGGACAGGGGAACACTGAAGCTTTCTTT. Its translation is CASSRVHLGGQGNTEAFF. This rearrangement joins TRBV18 to TRBJ1-1; 9 bases fit TRBD1. This CDR3 spans 18 amino acids. V gave up 4 bases and J gave up 1 base; unmatched junction bases: 13. Looked up from germline, CDR1 is KGHSH and CDR2 is LQKENI.

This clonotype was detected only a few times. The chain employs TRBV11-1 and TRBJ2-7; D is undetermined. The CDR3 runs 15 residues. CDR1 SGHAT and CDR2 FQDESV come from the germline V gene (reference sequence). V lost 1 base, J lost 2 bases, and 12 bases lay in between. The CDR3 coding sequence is TGTGCCAGCAGCTTAGATCAACGCTCAGCCTACGAGCAGTACTTC. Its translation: CASSLDQRSAYEQYF.

This CDR3 reads CASASSLGGELYEQYF. The DNA for the CDR3 is TGTGCCAGCGCCTCCTCCCTGGGAGGAGAGCTCTACGAGCAGTACTTC. This rearrangement joins TRBV6-1 to TRBJ2-7; tentatively, D is TRBD2 (6 bases). Trimming removed 8 bases at V and 3 bases at J, with 23 bases between. The CDR3 is made up of 16 amino acids. Germline lookup yields CDR1 MNHNS and CDR2 SASEGT.

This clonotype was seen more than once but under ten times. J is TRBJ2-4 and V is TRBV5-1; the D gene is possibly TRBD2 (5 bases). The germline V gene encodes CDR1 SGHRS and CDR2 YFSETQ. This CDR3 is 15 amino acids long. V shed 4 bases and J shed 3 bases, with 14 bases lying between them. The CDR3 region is CASSPGNVNKNIQYF. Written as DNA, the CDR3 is TGCGCCAGCAGCCCCGGGAACGTCAACAAAAACATTCAGTACTTC.

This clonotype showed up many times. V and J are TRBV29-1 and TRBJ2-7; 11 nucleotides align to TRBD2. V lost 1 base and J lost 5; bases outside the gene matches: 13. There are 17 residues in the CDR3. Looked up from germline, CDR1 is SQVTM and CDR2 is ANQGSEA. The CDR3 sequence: CSVEVESSTSGKHEQYF. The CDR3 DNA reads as TGCAGCGTTGAAGTAGAGTCTTCGACTAGCGGGAAGCACGAGCAGTACTTC.

CDR3 sequence reads: CASRRVRLAAYNEQFF. Written as DNA, the CDR3 is TGTGCCAGCAGGCGAGTGAGACTAGCGGCCTACAATGAGCAGTTCTTC. The chain uses TRBV27 and TRBJ2-1; TRBD2 matches at 9 bases. With 6 bases clipped from V and 2 bases from J, the junction kept 8 bases outside the gene matches. The CDR3 extends over 16 amino acids. Germline lookup yields CDR1 MNHEY and CDR2 SMNVEV (reference sequence).

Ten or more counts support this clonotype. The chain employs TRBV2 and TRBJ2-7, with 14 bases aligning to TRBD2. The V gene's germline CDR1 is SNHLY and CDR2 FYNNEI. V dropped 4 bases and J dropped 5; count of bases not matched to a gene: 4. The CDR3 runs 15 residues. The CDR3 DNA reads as TGTGCCAGCAGTGGGACTAGCGGGAGGATAGACGAGCAGTACTTC. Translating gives CASSGTSGRIDEQYF.

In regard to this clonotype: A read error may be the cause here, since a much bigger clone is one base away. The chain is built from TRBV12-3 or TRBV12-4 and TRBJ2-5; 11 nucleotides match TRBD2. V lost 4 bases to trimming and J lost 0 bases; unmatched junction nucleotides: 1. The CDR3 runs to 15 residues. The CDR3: CASSWTSGHQETQYF. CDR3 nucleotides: TGTGCCAGCAGTTGGACTAGCGGGCACCAAGAGACCCAGTACTTC.

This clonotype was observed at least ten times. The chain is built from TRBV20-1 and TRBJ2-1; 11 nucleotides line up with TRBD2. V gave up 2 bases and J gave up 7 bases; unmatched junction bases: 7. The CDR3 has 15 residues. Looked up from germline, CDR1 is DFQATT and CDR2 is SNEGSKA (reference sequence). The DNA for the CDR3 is TGCAGTGCTAGAACGGGACTAGCGGCACCAAATGAGCAGTTCTTC. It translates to CSARTGLAAPNEQFF.

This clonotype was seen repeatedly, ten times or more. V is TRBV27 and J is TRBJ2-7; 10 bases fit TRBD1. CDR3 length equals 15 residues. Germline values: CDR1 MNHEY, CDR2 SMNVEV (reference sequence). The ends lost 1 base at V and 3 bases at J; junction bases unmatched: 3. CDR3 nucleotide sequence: TGTGCCAGCAGTTTATGGGGGACAGGGGTCTACGAGCAGTACTTC. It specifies CASSLWGTGVYEQYF.

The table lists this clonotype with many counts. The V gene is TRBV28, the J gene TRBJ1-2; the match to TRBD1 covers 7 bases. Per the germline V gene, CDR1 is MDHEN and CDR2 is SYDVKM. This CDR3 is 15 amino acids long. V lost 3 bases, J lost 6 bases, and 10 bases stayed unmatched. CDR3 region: CASSFPAEGAHGYTF. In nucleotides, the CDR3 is TGTGCCAGCAGTTTTCCGGCAGAGGGGGCGCATGGCTACACCTTC.

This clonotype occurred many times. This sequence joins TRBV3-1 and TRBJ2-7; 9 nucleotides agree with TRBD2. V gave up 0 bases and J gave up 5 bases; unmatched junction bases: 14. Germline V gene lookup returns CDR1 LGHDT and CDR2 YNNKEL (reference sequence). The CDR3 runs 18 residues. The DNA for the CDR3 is TGTGCCAGCAGCCAAGATGCGCCTAGCGGGATAGGTCGCCACGAGCAGTACTTC. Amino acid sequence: CASSQDAPSGIGRHEQYF.

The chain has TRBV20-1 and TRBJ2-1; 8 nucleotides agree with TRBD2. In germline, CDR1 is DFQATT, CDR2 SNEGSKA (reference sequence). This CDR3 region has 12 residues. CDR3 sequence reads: CGSGSSYNEQFF. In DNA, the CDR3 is TGCGGAAGCGGGAGCTCCTACAATGAGCAGTTCTTC.

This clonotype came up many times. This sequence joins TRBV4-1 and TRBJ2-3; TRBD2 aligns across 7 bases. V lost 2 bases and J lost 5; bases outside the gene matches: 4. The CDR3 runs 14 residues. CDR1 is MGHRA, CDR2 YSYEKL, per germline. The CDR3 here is CASSQWEGQDTQYF. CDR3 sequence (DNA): TGCGCCAGCAGCCAATGGGAGGGCCAAGATACGCAGTATTTT.

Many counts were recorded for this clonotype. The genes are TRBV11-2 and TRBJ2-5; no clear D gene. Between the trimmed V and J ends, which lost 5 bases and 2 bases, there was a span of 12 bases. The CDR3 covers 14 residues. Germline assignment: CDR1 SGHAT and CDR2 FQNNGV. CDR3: CASSHRWGQETQYF. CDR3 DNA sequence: TGTGCCAGCAGCCACAGATGGGGACAAGAGACCCAGTACTTC.

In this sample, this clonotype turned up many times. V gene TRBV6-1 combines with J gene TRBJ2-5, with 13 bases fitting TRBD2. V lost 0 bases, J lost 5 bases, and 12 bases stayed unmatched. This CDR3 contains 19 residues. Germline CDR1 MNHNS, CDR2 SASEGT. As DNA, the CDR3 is TGTGCCAGCAGTGAAGCGCGAACTAGCGGGAGGGCCATCGGGGAGACCCAGTACTTC. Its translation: CASSEARTSGRAIGETQYF.

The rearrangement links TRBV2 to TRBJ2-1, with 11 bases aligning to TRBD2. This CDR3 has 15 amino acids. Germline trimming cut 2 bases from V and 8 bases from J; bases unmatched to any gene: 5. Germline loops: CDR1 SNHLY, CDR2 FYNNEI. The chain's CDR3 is CASSELLAGVDEQFF. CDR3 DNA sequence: TGTGCCAGCAGTGAATTACTAGCGGGAGTCGATGAGCAGTTCTTC. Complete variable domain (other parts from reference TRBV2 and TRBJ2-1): EPEVTQTPSHQVTQMGQEVILRCVPISNHLYFYWYRQILGQKVEFLVSFYNNEISEKSEIFDDQFSVERPDGSNFTLKIRSTKLEDSAMYFCASSELLAGVDEQFFGPGTRLTVL.